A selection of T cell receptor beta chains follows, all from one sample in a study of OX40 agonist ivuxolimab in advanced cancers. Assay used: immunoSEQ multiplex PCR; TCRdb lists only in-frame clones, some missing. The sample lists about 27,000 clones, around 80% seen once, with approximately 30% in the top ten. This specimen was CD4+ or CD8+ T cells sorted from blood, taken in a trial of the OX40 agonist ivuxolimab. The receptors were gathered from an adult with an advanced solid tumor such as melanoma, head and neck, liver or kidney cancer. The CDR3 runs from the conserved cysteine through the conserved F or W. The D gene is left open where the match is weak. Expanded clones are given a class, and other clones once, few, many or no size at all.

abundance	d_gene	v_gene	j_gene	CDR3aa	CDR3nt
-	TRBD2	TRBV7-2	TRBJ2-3	CASSDLAGAPDTQYF	TGTGCCAGCAGCGACCTAGCGGGGGCCCCAGATACGCAGTATTTT
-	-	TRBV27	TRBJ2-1	CASSFGYNEQFF	TGTGCCAGCAGTTTTGGATACAATGAGCAGTTCTTC
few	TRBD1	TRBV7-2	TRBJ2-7	CASSSRDRGYEQYF	TGTGCCAGCAGCTCCCGGGACAGGGGCTACGAGCAGTACTTC
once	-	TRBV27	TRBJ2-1	CASSRDPSYNEQFF	TGTGCCAGCAGCCGGGATCCCTCCTACAATGAGCAGTTCTTC
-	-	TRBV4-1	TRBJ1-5	CASSQDSGEGQPQHF	TGCGCCAGCAGCCAAGATTCAGGGGAAGGCCAGCCCCAGCATTTT
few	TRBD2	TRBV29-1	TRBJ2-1	CSVGGLWVAGASNEQFF	TGCAGCGTTGGGGGCCTCTGGGTAGCGGGAGCGTCTAATGAGCAGTTCTTC
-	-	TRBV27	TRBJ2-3	CASSLGLASTDTQYF	TGTGCCAGCAGTTTAGGGCTTGCTAGCACAGATACGCAGTATTTT
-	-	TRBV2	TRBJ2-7	CASSAGIQFEQYF	TGTGCCAGCAGTGCCGGGATACAGTTCGAGCAGTACTTC
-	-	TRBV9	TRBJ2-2	CASSGGTSELWELFF	TGTGCCAGCAGCGGAGGGACATCTGAACTCTGGGAGCTGTTTTTT
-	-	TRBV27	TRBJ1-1	CASSLFQGPGVDAFF	TGTGCCAGCAGTTTATTCCAGGGGCCAGGTGTAGACGCTTTCTTT
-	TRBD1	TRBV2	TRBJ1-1	CASIGQDRANTEAFF	TGTGCCAGCATTGGTCAGGACAGGGCAAACACTGAAGCTTTCTTT
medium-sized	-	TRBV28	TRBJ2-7	CASSLAGGVLEQYF	TGTGCCAGCAGTTTAGCAGGCGGGGTCCTCGAGCAGTACTTC
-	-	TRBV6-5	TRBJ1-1	CASTAGWTHTEAFF	TGTGCCAGCACGGCGGGGTGGACGCACACTGAAGCTTTCTTT
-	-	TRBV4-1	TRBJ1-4	CASSQESHTNEKLFF	TGCGCCAGCAGCCAAGAATCCCATACTAATGAAAAACTGTTTTTT
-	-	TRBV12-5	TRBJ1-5	CASGFGGLEDQPQHF	TGTGCTAGTGGTTTCGGGGGCCTAGAGGATCAGCCCCAGCATTTT
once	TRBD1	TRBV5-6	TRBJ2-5	CASSIYRGKKTQYF	TGTGCCAGCAGCATCTACAGGGGGAAGAAGACCCAGTACTTC
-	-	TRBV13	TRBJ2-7	CASSQGTLGETYEQYF	TGTGCCAGCAGCCAGGGGACATTGGGAGAAACCTACGAGCAGTACTTC
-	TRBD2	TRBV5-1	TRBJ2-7	CASSITSGSYEQYF	TGCGCCAGCAGCATAACTAGCGGGAGTTACGAGCAGTACTTC
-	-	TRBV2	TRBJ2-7	CASSVDEEQYF	TGTGCCAGCAGTGTAGACGAGGAGCAGTACTTC
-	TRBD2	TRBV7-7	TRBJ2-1	CASSPWLAGHYNEQFF	TGTGCTAGCAGCCCCTGGCTAGCGGGACACTACAATGAGCAGTTCTTC
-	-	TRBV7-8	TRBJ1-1	CASRGNTEAFF	TGTGCCAGCAGGGGAAACACTGAAGCTTTCTTT
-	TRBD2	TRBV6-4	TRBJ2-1	CASSDSGTSGSNEQFF	TGTGCCAGCAGTGACTCCGGGACTAGCGGGAGCAATGAGCAGTTCTTC
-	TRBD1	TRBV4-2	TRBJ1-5	CASSLQGNSNQPQHF	TGTGCCAGCAGCTTACAGGGGAATAGCAATCAGCCCCAGCATTTT
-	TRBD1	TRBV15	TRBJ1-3	CATSRDRGLGNTIYF	TGTGCCACCAGCAGAGACAGGGGGCTCGGAAACACCATATATTTT
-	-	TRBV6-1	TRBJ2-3	CASSVDREIGGDTQYF	TGTGCCAGCAGTGTTGACAGGGAGATTGGGGGGGATACGCAGTATTTT
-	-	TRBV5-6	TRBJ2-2	CASSLRGSTGELFF	TGTGCCAGCAGCTTGAGAGGGAGCACCGGGGAGCTGTTTTTT
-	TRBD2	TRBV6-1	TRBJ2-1	CASSGLAGASYNEQFF	TGTGCCAGCAGTGGGCTAGCGGGGGCCTCCTACAATGAGCAGTTCTTC
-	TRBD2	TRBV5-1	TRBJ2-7	CASSLRVGGTYEQYF	TGCGCCAGCAGCTTGAGGGTGGGAGGGACCTACGAGCAGTACTTC
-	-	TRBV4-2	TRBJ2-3	CASSQLISPDTQYF	TGTGCCAGCAGCCAATTGATTTCCCCAGATACGCAGTATTTT
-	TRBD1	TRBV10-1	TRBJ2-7	CASSLGQGASYEQYF	TGCGCCAGCAGTTTGGGACAGGGGGCCTCTTACGAGCAGTACTTC
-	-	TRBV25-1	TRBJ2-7	CASSESGGRVGYEQYF	TGTGCCAGCAGTGAATCTGGTGGCAGGGTAGGCTACGAGCAGTACTTC
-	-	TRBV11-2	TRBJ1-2	CASSLDLDYGYTF	TGTGCCAGCAGCTTAGACCTGGACTATGGCTACACCTTC
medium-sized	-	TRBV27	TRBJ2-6	CASSLGVSGANVLTF	TGTGCCAGCAGTTTAGGGGTTTCTGGGGCCAACGTCCTGACTTTC
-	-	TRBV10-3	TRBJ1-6	CAISEWDRDTGLWAPLHF	TGTGCCATCAGTGAGTGGGATAGGGACACGGGTTTGTGGGCACCCCTCCACTTT
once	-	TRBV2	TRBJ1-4	CASSTRQIPTNEKLFF	TGTGCCAGCAGTACTCGACAAATCCCAACTAATGAAAAACTGTTTTTT
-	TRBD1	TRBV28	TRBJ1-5	CASSPQGVGNQPQHF	TGTGCCAGCAGTCCACAGGGGGTCGGCAATCAGCCCCAGCATTTT
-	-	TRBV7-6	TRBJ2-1	CASSLVLMDEQFF	TGTGCCAGCAGCTTAGTACTTATGGATGAGCAGTTCTTC
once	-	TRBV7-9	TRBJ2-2	CASSWENRVFDTGELFF	TGTGCCAGCAGCTGGGAAAACAGGGTCTTCGACACCGGGGAGCTGTTTTTT
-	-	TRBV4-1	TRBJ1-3	CASSQDFWAHSSGNTIYF	TGCGCCAGCAGCCAAGATTTTTGGGCACACAGCTCTGGAAACACCATATATTTT
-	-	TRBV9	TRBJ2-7	CASSGTTGSYEQYF	TGTGCCAGCAGCGGTACTACAGGGTCCTACGAGCAGTACTTC
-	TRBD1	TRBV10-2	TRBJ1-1	CASSASRQGITEAFF	TGCGCCAGCAGTGCTTCTCGACAGGGGATCACTGAAGCTTTCTTT
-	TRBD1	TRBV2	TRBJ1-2	CASSAGTGSLHYGYTF	TGTGCCAGCAGCGCCGGGACAGGGAGCTTGCACTATGGCTACACCTTC